These 2 T cell receptor beta chains share one sample of origin, sequenced in a study of blood T cells in healthy people across ages. A second about 6 to 12 cycle PCR used barcoded and J-beta primers. TCRdb re-called the 5' RACE reads with MiXCR, one entry per CDR3 protein. The profile shows about 720,000 distinct CDR3 sequences, 22% of them singletons. The specimen sequenced was blood. The receptors originated from a man aged 65-85 years in good health.

This clonotype has just a few counts. The chain joins TRBV10-2 to TRBJ2-2; TRBD2 might be the D (7 bases). The CDR3 has 14 residues. V was shortened by 6 bases and J by 7 bases, with 15 bases between the two germline ends. Germline CDR1 WSHSY, CDR2 SAAADI. In DNA form, the CDR3 reads TGCGCCAGCAGATCATGGGGGGGCATCGGGGAGCTGTTTTTT. It encodes CASRSWGGIGELFF.

This clonotype has ten or more counts. The gene calls are TRBV28 and TRBJ2-2; the match to TRBD1 covers 7 bases. CDR1 and CDR2 from the germline V gene are MDHEN and SYDVKM. The CDR3 runs to 17 residues. V lost 5 bases to trimming and J lost 0 bases; unmatched junction nucleotides: 9. The CDR3 region is CASSRGWGQTNTGELFF. The CDR3 nucleotides read TGTGCCAGCAGTCGAGGGTGGGGACAGACGAACACCGGGGAGCTGTTTTTT.